Presented here are 6 T cell receptor beta chains from one specimen sequenced in a study of blood T cell repertoires in COVID-19. Data came from immunoSEQ multiplex PCR; TCRdb stores just in-frame clones and leaves some out. The sample comprises about 130,000 clones, around 85% of which are singletons, and about 17% rests with the top ten. The sequenced sample consisted of peripheral blood. These receptors were obtained from a woman aged 80 or over with acute or convalescent COVID-19.

The rearrangement joins TRBV6-4 to TRBJ1-5; D is possibly TRBD1 (6 bases). In germline, CDR1 is MRHNA, CDR2 SNTAGT. V lost 6 bases and J 6 bases, leaving 33 bases between the germline ends. This CDR3 has 20 residues. The CDR3 DNA follows: TGTGCCAGCAGGGCCACAGGGTTCGATCCTTACAGGGATACTAGTCAGCCCCAGCATTTT. This sequence encodes CASRATGFDPYRDTSQPQHF.

The chain uses TRBV9 and TRBJ2-1; 9 nucleotides align to TRBD1. From germline, CDR1 is SGDLS and CDR2 YYNGEE. With 4 bases clipped from V and 6 bases from J, the junction kept 8 bases outside the gene matches. This CDR3 spans 15 amino acids. CDR3 bases: TGTGCCAGCAGCCCATGGGGGACAGGGATCAATGAGCAGTTCTTC. Translating it yields CASSPWGTGINEQFF.

The chain recombines TRBV19 with TRBJ1-4, with D maybe TRBD1 (5 bases). The V end was cut by 7 bases, the J end by 0 bases, with 12 bases between. CDR3 size: 15 residues. Germline loops: CDR1 LNHDA, CDR2 SQIVND (reference sequence). CDR3 sequence reads: CASTPSGATNEKLFF. Written as DNA, the CDR3 is TGTGCCAGTACCCCATCGGGGGCAACTAATGAAAAACTGTTTTTT.

V usage is TRBV12-3 or TRBV12-4 and J usage is TRBJ1-2; 7 bases map to TRBD1. This CDR3 has 13 amino acids. Trimming took 5 bases from V and 3 from J; bases not matched to a gene: 3. CDR3 protein: CASSRQGYYGYTF. The CDR3 DNA follows: TGTGCCAGCAGTCGACAGGGTTACTATGGCTACACCTTC.

This sequence joins TRBV7-2 and TRBJ1-3; weak D call: TRBD1 (5 bases). CDR1 and CDR2 from the germline V gene are SGHTA and FQGNSA. The CDR3 length is 15 residues. Between the trimmed V and J ends, which lost 1 base and 0 bases, there was a span of 7 bases. CDR3 in amino acids: CASSLGQLSGNTIYF. The CDR3 DNA reads as TGTGCCAGCAGCTTAGGACAGCTCTCTGGAAACACCATATATTTT.

This chain joins TRBV4-1 and TRBJ1-1; D is undetermined. The CDR3 contains 14 residues. Germline-derived CDR1 and CDR2 are MGHRA and YSYEKL. V lost 2 bases and J 3 bases, leaving 10 bases between the germline ends. The CDR3 sequence is CASSQPGWYTEAFF. DNA for the CDR3: TGCGCCAGCAGCCAACCAGGTTGGTACACTGAAGCTTTCTTT.